This T cell receptor (beta chain) originates from a study of sequential checkpoint blockade in melanoma. Study background: Patients were randomized 1:1 to nivolumab-then-ipilimumab or ipilimumab-then-nivolumab first-line. After both sequences, patients received maintenance nivolumab. Study-level findings and limits: Pretreatment TIL clonality tracked with response in the nivolumab-first arm.

Concerning this clone: The antigen is not known.

Libraries were prepared by immunoSEQ multiplex PCR; TCRdb keeps only in-frame clonotypes and omits some of them. The sample consists of over 5,500 clones, roughly a quarter of them appearing once. The V and J ends lost 7 bases and 0 bases respectively, with 4 bases between them. The length of the CDR3 is 12 residues. CDR1 is MDHEN and CDR2 is SYDVKM in the germline V gene. The treatment: randomized to nivolumab then ipilimumab (arm A) or the reverse (arm B). The input for sequencing was tumor tissue (inferred from file names), taken from a patient given nivolumab and ipilimumab in sequence. This TCR derives from a human donor with melanoma. The rearrangement links TRBV28 to TRBJ1-3; D gene unclear. CDR3 DNA sequence: TGTGCCAGCACTCGCTCTGGAAACACCATATATTTT. Protein: CASTRSGNTIYF. Filled out from reference TRBV28 and TRBJ1-3, the complete variable domain reads DVKVTQSSRYLVKRTGEKVFLECVQDMDHENMFWYRQDPGLGLRLIYFSYDVKMKEKGDIPEGYSVSREKKERFSLILESASTNQTSMYLCASTRSGNTIYFGEGSWLTVV.